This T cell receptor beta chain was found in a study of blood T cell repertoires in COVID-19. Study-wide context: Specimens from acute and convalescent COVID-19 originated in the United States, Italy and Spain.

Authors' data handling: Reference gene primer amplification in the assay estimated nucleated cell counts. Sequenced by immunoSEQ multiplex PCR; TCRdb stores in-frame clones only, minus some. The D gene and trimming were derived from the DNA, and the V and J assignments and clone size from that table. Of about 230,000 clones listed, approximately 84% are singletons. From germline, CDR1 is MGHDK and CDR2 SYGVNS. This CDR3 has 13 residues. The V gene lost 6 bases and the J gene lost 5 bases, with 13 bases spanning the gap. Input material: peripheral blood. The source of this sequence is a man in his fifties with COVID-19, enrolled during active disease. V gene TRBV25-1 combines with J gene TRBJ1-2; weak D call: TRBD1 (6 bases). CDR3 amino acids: CASRPTGSYGYTF. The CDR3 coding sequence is TGTGCCAGCAGGCCCACAGGGTCGTATGGCTACACCTTC.